A selection of T cell receptor beta chains follows, all from one sample in a study of T cells after yellow fever vaccination. TCRdb used MiXCR to reprocess the 5' RACE reads, holding one entry per CDR3 protein. The sample comprises a few hundred thousand distinct CDR3 sequences, 3.6% of which are singletons, and about a quarter rests with the top ten. The material sequenced was PBMCs, taken on the day of the yellow fever booster vaccination. The source of these receptors is a man aged 18 to 30 who received the YFV17D yellow fever vaccine. Both conserved end residues are part of each CDR3. The D gene is left open where the match is weak. Clone size is shown for a subset of rows, as once, few, many or a class of expanded clone.

TGCGCCAGCAGGGCGGAGGCTAGCACAGATACGCAGTATTTT | CASRAEASTDTQYF | TRBJ2-3 | many | . | TRBV5-1
TGCGCCAGCAGCGTTGAGACCCAAAGCTACGAGCAGTACTTC | CASSVETQSYEQYF | TRBJ2-7 | . | . | TRBV5-1
TGCAGTGCCGCAGGGTTCTATGGCTACACCTTC | CSAAGFYGYTF | TRBJ1-2 | many | . | TRBV20-1
TGTGCCAGCAGTTTTCTTCCGGGGGCAGGCGCCTCTAACTATGGCTACACCTTC | CASSFLPGAGASNYGYTF | TRBJ1-2 | many | . | TRBV6-2/TRBV6-3
TGTGCCATTCGAAGGACGGTTTATGGCTACACCTTC | CAIRRTVYGYTF | TRBJ1-2 | many | . | TRBV3-1
TGTGCCAGCAGTTTTCACCCCCTACGAAGGGAAAAACTGTTTTTT | CASSFHPLRREKLFF | TRBJ1-4 | few | . | TRBV27
TGTGCCAGCAGCTTGTCTGGGATAGGTGAGCAGTACTTC | CASSLSGIGEQYF | TRBJ2-7 | many | . | TRBV5-5
TGTGCCAGCAGCCCCAGCGGGCTCACAGATACGCAGTATTTT | CASSPSGLTDTQYF | TRBJ2-3 | many | . | TRBV7-3
TGTGCCAGCAGCTGGGACCCAGGCACTGAAGCTTTCTTT | CASSWDPGTEAFF | TRBJ1-1 | many | . | TRBV7-2
TGCGCCAGCAGCCAAGACGGCAGTGGAGAGACCCAGTACTTC | CASSQDGSGETQYF | TRBJ2-5 | few | . | TRBV4-1
TGTGCCAGCAGCCAAACCGGGACAAGGGGCACTGAAGCTTTCTTT | CASSQTGTRGTEAFF | TRBJ1-1 | . | . | TRBV12-3/TRBV12-4